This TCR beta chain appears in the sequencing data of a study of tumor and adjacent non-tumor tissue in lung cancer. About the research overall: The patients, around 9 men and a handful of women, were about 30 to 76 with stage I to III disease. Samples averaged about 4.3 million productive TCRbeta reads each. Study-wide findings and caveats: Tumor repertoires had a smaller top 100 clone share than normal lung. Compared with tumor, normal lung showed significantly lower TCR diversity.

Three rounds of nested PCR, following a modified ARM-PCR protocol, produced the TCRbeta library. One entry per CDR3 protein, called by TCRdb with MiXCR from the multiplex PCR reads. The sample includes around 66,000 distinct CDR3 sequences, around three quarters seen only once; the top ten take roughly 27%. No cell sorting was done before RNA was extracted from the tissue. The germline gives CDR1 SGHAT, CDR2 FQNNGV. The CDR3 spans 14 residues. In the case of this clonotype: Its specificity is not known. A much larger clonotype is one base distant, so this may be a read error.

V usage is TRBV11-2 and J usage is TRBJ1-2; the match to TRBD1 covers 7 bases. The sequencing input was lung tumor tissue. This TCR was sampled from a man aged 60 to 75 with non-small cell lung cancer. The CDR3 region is CASSPGTANYGYIF. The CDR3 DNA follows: TGTGCCAGCAGCCCTGGGACAGCTAACTATGGCTACATCTTC.